The T cell receptor (beta chain) under discussion was sequenced for a study of identical twins' blood T cells. Study overall: Some 52 million reads came from 12 libraries, six alpha, six beta.

Whole-study findings and limits: Twin similarity might stem from environmental factors, not only genetics.

TCRdb recomputed calls from the 5' RACE reads with MiXCR, one row per CDR3 protein. The data show 300,000 to 450,000 distinct CDR3 sequences, roughly 28% seen once. This clonotype was picked up a small number of times. Its antigen is unidentified. Germline CDR1 and CDR2: MGHDK and SYGVNS. CDR3 length: 18 amino acids. V lost 8 bases to trimming and J lost 4 bases, with 29 bases between them. The donors were healthy female monozygous twins, three pairs in total. This chain uses TRBV25-1 with TRBJ1-1; D is perhaps TRBD1 (6 bases). Material for sequencing was PBMCs. The TCR originated in a woman aged 18-55 years in good health. This CDR3 reads CASLGSGKTDRSGTEAFF. The CDR3 DNA is TGTGCCAGCCTGGGGTCGGGTAAAACTGACAGGTCTGGCACTGAAGCTTTCTTT. Together with reference TRBV25-1 and TRBJ1-1, the CDR3 gives the full variable domain: EADIYQTPRYLVIGTGKKITLECSQTMGHDKMYWYQQDPGMELHLIHYSYGVNSTEKGDLSSESTVSRIRTEHFPLTLESARPSHTSQYLCASLGSGKTDRSGTEAFFGQGTRLTVV.